A selection of T cell receptor beta chains follows, all from one sample in a study of graft-versus-host responses after intestinal transplantation. These receptors lack a known antigen. Method: immunoSEQ multiplex PCR; TCRdb's copy keeps in-frame clones and lacks some. The sample has about 88,000 clones, 90% seen once. The specimen comprised unstimulated CD4+ T cells sorted from spleen or lymph node cells, sampled before intestinal transplant. The receptors come from a human donor who received an intestinal transplant. The CDR3 runs from the conserved cysteine through the conserved F or W. The D gene is left open where the match is weak. Only part of the rows carry a size: once, few, many, or a class if the clone is expanded.

V gene,clone size,J gene,D gene,CDR3 DNA,CDR3 protein
TRBV6-5,NA,TRBJ1-5,NA,TGTGCCAGCAGTCGGACAGTTCACAATCAGCCCCAGCATTTT,CASSRTVHNQPQHF
TRBV5-6,once,TRBJ1-5,NA,TGTGCCAGCAGCTTGGGGGGAGGGGGTGTCCACGATCAGCCCCAGCATTTT,CASSLGGGGVHDQPQHF
TRBV7-6,NA,TRBJ2-7,TRBD2,TGTGCCAGCAGCTTAGGGACTAGCGGTACCTACGAGCAGTACTTC,CASSLGTSGTYEQYF
TRBV12-5,NA,TRBJ1-1,NA,TGTGCTAGTGGTCCCGGACAGTTGAGGAACACTGAAGCTTTCTTT,CASGPGQLRNTEAFF
TRBV5-5,NA,TRBJ2-5,NA,TGTGCCAGCAGCCCCATACCGACCGTCGGGGAGACCCAGTACTTC,CASSPIPTVGETQYF
TRBV10-1,NA,TRBJ2-3,NA,TGCGCCAGCGGGAACCGAGGGGGTCGGGCAGATACGCAGTATTTT,CASGNRGGRADTQYF
TRBV6-5,NA,TRBJ2-7,NA,TGTGCCAGCAGTTCCGGGGGTTTCTCCTACGAGCAGTACTTC,CASSSGGFSYEQYF
TRBV7-2,NA,TRBJ1-1,TRBD1,TGTGCCAGCAGCCCGCGGACAGGGGCATGGAACACTGAAGCTTTCTTT,CASSPRTGAWNTEAFF
TRBV5-1,NA,TRBJ1-2,NA,TGCGCCAGCAGCTTGGGGACCCCCGGGGTCTATGGCTACACCTTC,CASSLGTPGVYGYTF
TRBV27,NA,TRBJ2-3,TRBD2,TGTGCCAGCAGTCGCGGGGCGGGGGGCACAGATACGCAGTATTTT,CASSRGAGGTDTQYF
TRBV12-2,NA,TRBJ2-3,NA,TGTGCAAGTCGCTTAGCAAGTCAGGGTACAGATACGCAGTATTTT,CASRLASQGTDTQYF
TRBV13,NA,TRBJ1-5,NA,TGTGCCAGCAGCCTACGAAATCAGCCCCAGCATTTT,CASSLRNQPQHF
TRBV9,NA,TRBJ1-1,TRBD1,TGTGCCAGCAGCGAGGGGGCGAGCACTGAAGCTTTCTTT,CASSEGASTEAFF
TRBV7-3,NA,TRBJ2-7,TRBD2,TGTGCCAGCAGCTTAACATACCTAGCGGGGACTTCCTACGAGCAGTACTTC,CASSLTYLAGTSYEQYF
TRBV6-5,NA,TRBJ1-1,NA,TGTGCCAGCAGACCCCGTCCGGACTCGAACACTGAAGCTTTCTTT,CASRPRPDSNTEAFF
TRBV2,few,TRBJ1-6,NA,TGTGCCAGCAGTGAAGATTCAGGGTGGTACTCCTATAATTCACCCCTCCACTTT,CASSEDSGWYSYNSPLHF
TRBV7-2,NA,TRBJ2-1,TRBD2,TGTGCCAGCAGCACCTGGACTAGCGGGGCATACAATGAGCAGTTCTTC,CASSTWTSGAYNEQFF
TRBV11-2,NA,TRBJ2-5,TRBD1,TGTGCCAGCAGCTTCGGACAGGGGGAGACCCAGTACTTC,CASSFGQGETQYF